This entry is about one TCR beta chain. CDR3 length: 12 residues. In the authors' methods: Nucleated cell counts were estimated from reference gene primer amplification. Here immunoSEQ multiplex PCR was the method, and the copy in TCRdb shows in-frame clones only, minus some. Clone size and the V and J calls come from that table; the DNA yielded D and trimming. The profile shows approximately 120,000 clones, 85% of them singletons. This specimen comes from a study of blood T cell repertoires in COVID-19. Study overall: The study drew acute and convalescent COVID-19 samples from the United States, Italy and Spain. T cells, B-cell-depleted T cells, or PBMCs supplied cDNA or gDNA.

The TCR originated in an elderly woman with acute or convalescent COVID-19. The sequenced sample consisted of peripheral blood. The V gene is TRBV12-3 or TRBV12-4, the J gene TRBJ1-2; 8 nucleotides line up with TRBD1. This CDR3 is CATSQGGDGYTF. In DNA form, the CDR3 reads TGTGCTACATCACAGGGGGGGGATGGCTACACCTTC.